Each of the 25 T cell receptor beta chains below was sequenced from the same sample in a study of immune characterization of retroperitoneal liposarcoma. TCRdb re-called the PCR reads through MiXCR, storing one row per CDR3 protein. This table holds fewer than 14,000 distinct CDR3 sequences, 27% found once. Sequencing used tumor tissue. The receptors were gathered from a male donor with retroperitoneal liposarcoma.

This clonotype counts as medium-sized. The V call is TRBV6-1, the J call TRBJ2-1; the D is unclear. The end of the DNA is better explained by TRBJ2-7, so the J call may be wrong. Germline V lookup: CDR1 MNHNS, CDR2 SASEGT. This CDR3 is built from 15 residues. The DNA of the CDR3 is TGTGCCAGCAGTCAGGCTACATACCGGCTTAATGAGCAGTACTTC. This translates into CASSQATYRLNEQYF.

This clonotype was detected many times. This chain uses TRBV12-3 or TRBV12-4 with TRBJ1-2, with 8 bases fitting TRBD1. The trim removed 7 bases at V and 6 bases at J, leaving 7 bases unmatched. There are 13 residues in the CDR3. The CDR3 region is CASNGQGGHGYTF. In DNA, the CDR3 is TGTGCCAGCAATGGACAGGGTGGCCATGGCTACACCTTC.

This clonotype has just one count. The DNA for the CDR3 is TGTGCCAGCAGTTACACGTCTAGCGGGAACAATGAGCAGTTCTTC. Amino acid sequence: CASSYTSSGNNEQFF. The chain couples TRBV6-6 to TRBJ2-1; 9 nucleotides line up with TRBD2. Unmatched junction bases numbered 4, after V lost 2 bases and J lost 5 bases. The germline V gene encodes CDR1 MNHNY and CDR2 SVGAGI (reference sequence). The CDR3 is 15 residues long.

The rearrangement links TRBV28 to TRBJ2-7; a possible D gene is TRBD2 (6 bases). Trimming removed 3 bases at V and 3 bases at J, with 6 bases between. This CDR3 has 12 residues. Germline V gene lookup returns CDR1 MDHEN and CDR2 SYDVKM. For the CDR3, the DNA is TGTGCCAGCAGTTTGGGGGGCTACGAGCAGTACTTC. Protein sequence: CASSLGGYEQYF.

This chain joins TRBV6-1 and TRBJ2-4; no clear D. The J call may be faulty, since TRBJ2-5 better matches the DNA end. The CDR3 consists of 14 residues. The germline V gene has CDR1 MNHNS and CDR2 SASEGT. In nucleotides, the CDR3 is TGTGCCAGTCCAAAAGGGCGCTGGAGAGAGACCCAGTACTTC. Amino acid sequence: CASPKGRWRETQYF.

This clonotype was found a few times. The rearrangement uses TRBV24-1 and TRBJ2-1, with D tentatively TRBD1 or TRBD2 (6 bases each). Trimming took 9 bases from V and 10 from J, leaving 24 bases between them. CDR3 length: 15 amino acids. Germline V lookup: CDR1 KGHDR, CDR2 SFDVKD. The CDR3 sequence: CATSGGPGATREQFF. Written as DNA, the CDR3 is TGTGCCACCTCCGGCGGACCGGGGGCTACAAGGGAGCAGTTCTTC.

The CDR3 loop reads CASSHTGLAGGHGELFF. The CDR3 bases are TGTGCCAGCAGCCATACCGGACTAGCGGGAGGGCACGGGGAGCTGTTTTTT. The rearrangement joins TRBV7-2 to TRBJ2-2; the match to TRBD2 covers 15 bases. The trim removed 5 bases at V and 7 bases at J, leaving 8 bases unmatched. Germline assignment: CDR1 SGHTA and CDR2 FQGNSA. The CDR3 consists of 17 residues.

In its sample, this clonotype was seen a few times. The CDR3 DNA reads as TGTGCCAGCAGTTTCAACGGGGCAGAGGAAGGCTACACCTTC. Translation: CASSFNGAEEGYTF. The rearrangement joins TRBV6-5 to TRBJ1-2, with D perhaps TRBD1 (5 bases). The CDR3 sequence is 14 residues long. Trimming cost V 4 bases and J 8 bases, with 17 bases left between them. CDR1 and CDR2 from the germline V gene are MNHEY and SVGAGI.

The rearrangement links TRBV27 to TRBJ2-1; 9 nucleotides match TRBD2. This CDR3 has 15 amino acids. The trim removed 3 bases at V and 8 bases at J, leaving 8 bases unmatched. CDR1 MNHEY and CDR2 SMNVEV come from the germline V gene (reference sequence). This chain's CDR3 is CASSFGNAGGDEQFF. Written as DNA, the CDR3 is TGTGCCAGCAGTTTCGGTAACGCGGGAGGGGATGAGCAGTTCTTC.

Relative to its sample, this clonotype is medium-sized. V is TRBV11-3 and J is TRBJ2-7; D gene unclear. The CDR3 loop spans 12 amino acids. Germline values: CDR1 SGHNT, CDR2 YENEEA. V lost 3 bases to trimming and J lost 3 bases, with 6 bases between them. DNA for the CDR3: TGTGCCAGCAGCTTTAGGGACTACGAGCAGTACTTC. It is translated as CASSFRDYEQYF.

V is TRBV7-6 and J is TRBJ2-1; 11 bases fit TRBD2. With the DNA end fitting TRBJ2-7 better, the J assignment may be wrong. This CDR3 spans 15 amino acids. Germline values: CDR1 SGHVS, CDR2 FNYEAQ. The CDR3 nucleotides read TGTGCCAGCAGCGCCACTAGCGGGGGTTACAATGAGCAGTACTTC. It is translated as CASSATSGGYNEQYF.

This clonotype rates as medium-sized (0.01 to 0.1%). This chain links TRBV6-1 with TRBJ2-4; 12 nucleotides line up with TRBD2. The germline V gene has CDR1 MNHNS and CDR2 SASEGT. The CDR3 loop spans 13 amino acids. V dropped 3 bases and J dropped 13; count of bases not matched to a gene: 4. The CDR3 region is CASSDWTSGVQYF. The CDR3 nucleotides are TGTGCCAGCAGTGATTGGACTAGCGGGGTCCAGTACTTC.

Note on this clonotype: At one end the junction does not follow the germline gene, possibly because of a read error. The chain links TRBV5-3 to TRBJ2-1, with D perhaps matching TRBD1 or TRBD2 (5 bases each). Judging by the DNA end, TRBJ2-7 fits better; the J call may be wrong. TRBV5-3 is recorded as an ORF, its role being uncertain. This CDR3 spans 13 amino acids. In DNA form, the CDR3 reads TGTGCCAGCAGCTTGGGGGACCCCTACGAGCAGTACTTC. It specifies CASSLGDPYEQYF.

As DNA, the CDR3 is TGTGCCAGCAAAAAGCGGGCGGACAATGAGCAGTACTTC. As protein: CASKKRADNEQYF. V and J are TRBV7-2 and TRBJ2-1; tentatively, D is TRBD2 (6 bases). The DNA end favors TRBJ2-7, so the J call may be wrong. From germline, CDR1 is SGHTA and CDR2 FQGNSA. The CDR3 is 13 residues long.

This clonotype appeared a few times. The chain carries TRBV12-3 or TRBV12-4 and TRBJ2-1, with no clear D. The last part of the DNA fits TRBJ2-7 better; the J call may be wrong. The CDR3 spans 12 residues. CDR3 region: CASSSRRDEQYF. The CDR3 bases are TGTGCCAGCAGTTCTCGAAGGGATGAGCAGTACTTC.

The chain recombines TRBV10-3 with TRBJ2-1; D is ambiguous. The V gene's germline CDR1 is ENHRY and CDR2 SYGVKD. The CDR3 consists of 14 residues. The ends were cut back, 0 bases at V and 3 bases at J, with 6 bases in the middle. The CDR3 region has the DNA TGTGCCATCAGTGAGTCTCAGAACTACAATGAGCAGTTCTTC. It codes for CAISESQNYNEQFF.

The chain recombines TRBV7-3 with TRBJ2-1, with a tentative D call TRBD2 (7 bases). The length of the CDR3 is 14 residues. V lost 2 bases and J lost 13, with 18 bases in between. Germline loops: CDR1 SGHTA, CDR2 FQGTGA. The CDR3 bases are TGTGCCAGCAGCTTAGGGGGCGCGGGGGAGACCCAGTTCTTC. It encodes CASSLGGAGETQFF.

CDR3 sequence (DNA): TGTGCCAGCAGTGAATGGACGGATCAAGAGACCCAGTACTTC. Amino acids: CASSEWTDQETQYF. V and J are TRBV6-1 and TRBJ2-5; no clear D. With 2 bases removed from V and 2 bases from J, the gap between germline ends came to 9 bases. CDR1 and CDR2 (germline): MNHNS, SASEGT. The CDR3 is made up of 14 amino acids.

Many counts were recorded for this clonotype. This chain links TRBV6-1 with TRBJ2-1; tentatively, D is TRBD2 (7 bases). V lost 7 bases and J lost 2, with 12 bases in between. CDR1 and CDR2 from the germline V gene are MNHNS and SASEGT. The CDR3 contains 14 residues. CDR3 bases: TGTGCCAGCATACGAGGGGGGGCCTACAATGAGCAGTTCTTC. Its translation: CASIRGGAYNEQFF.

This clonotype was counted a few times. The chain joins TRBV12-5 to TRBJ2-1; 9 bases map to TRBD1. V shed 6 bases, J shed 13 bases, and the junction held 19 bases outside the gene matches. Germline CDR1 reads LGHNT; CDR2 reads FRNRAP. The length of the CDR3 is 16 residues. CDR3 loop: CASGPGTGTIRETQFF. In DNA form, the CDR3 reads TGTGCTAGTGGGCCCGGGACAGGGACAATCAGAGAGACCCAGTTCTTC.

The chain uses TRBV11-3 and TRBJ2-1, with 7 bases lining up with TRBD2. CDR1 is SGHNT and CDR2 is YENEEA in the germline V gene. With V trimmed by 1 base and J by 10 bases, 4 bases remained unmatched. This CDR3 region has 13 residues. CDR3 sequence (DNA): TGTGCCAGCAGCTTAGGGACTAGTTCCGAGCAGTTCTTC. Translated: CASSLGTSSEQFF.

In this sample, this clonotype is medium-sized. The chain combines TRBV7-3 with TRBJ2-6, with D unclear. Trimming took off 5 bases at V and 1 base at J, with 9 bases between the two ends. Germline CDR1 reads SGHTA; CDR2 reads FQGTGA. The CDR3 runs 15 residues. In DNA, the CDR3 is TGTGCCAGCAGCCCCTCGGGTTCTGGGGCCAACGTCCTGACTTTC. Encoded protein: CASSPSGSGANVLTF.

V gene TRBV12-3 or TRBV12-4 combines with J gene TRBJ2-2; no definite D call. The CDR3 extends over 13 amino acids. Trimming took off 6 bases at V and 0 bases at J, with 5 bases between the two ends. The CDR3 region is CASRTTNTGELFF. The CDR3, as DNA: TGTGCCAGCAGGACGACGAACACCGGGGAGCTGTTTTTT.

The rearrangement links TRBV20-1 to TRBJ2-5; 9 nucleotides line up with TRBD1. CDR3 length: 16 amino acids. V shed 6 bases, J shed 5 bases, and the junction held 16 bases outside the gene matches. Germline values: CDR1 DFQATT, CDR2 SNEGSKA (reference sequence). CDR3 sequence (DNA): TGCAGTGCGAGACCCATTCCCGGGACAGGGAGGGAGACCCAGTACTTC. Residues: CSARPIPGTGRETQYF.

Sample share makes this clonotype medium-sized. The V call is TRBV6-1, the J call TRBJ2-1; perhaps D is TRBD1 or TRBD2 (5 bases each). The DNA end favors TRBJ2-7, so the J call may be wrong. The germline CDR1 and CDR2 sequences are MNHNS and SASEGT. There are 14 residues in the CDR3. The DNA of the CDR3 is TGTGCCAGCACCTTGTATTCAGGGAGAGGAGAGCAGTACTTC. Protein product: CASTLYSGRGEQYF.